A single sample is the source of the 26 T cell receptor beta chains below, sequenced in a study of CD4 and CD8 cells across lung adenocarcinoma regions. Each CDR3 protein gets one entry after TCRdb re-called the PCR reads with MiXCR. Here the sample spans around 25,000 distinct CDR3 sequences, over 45% being singletons. Sequencing was performed on CD8+ T cells from the center of a lung tumor. Source of these receptors: a male donor with lung adenocarcinoma. The CD4 and CD8 labels of this study may be unreliable.

Worth noting for this clonotype: A read error is possible here, since a much larger clone lies one base away. This chain connects TRBV6-1 to TRBJ2-5, with 7 bases fitting TRBD2. Germline V gene data show CDR1 as MNHNS and CDR2 as SASEGT. There are 13 residues in the CDR3. CDR3 coding DNA: TGTGCCAGCACACGGGAGGCCAAAGAGAACCAGTACTTC. Protein product: CASTREAKENQYF.

The V gene is TRBV10-1, the J gene TRBJ2-1; TRBD1 is a possible D gene (7 bases). The DNA matches TRBJ2-7 better at its end, which makes the J call doubtful. Germline values: CDR1 WNHNN, CDR2 SYGVQD (reference sequence). The CDR3 is 14 residues long. The CDR3 reads CASSESGQAGEQYF. The CDR3 DNA follows: TGCGCCAGCAGTGAGTCAGGACAGGCGGGAGAGCAGTACTTC.

CDR3 nucleotides: TGTGCCAGCAGGTCGGGGCGGGGCAGAAGATTGAACACTGAAGCTTTCTTT. Translated, it gives CASRSGRGRRLNTEAFF. The V gene is TRBV6-1, the J gene TRBJ1-1, with TRBD1 as a possible D gene (5 bases). V was cut by 6 bases and J by 0 bases, with 20 bases left in between. The germline V gene encodes CDR1 MNHNS and CDR2 SASEGT. The CDR3 extends over 17 amino acids.

The rearrangement joins TRBV27 to TRBJ2-3, with D hard to call. The V end lost 8 bases, the J end lost 11 bases, and 14 bases lay between the germline ends. The CDR3 runs 11 residues. CDR1 is MNHEY and CDR2 is SMNVEV in the germline V gene (reference sequence). CDR3 region: CASGATDMQYF. The CDR3 coding sequence is TGTGCCAGCGGTGCCACAGACATGCAGTATTTT.

This clonotype was observed many times. V usage is TRBV6-1 and J usage is TRBJ1-1, with 7 bases that match TRBD1. The trim removed 3 bases at V and 5 bases at J, leaving 6 bases unmatched. The length of the CDR3 is 14 residues. Germline loops: CDR1 MNHNS, CDR2 SASEGT. DNA of the CDR3: TGTGCCAGCAGTGATCTACAGGGGCGGACTGAAGCTTTCTTT. Encoded protein: CASSDLQGRTEAFF.

The chain has TRBV6-1 and TRBJ2-1, with no clear D. The J call may be in error: the DNA end matches TRBJ2-7 better. The CDR3 is made up of 16 amino acids. Per germline, CDR1 MNHNS and CDR2 SASEGT. Written as DNA, the CDR3 is TGTGCCAGCAGTGAAACGCAGACTGGCGGCACCAATGAGCAGTACTTC. Translation gives CASSETQTGGTNEQYF.

This clonotype is a singleton in its sample. This chain connects TRBV6-1 to TRBJ2-5; the match to TRBD2 covers 7 bases. The better agreement between TRBJ2-4 and the DNA end casts doubt on the J call. The CDR3 is 15 residues long. Germline values: CDR1 MNHNS, CDR2 SASEGT. As DNA, the CDR3 is TGTGCCGCGGGGCTGGGGGGGAGTGACCAAGACATTCAGTACTTC. Its translation: CAAGLGGSDQDIQYF.

This clonotype was counted ten times or more. V usage is TRBV20-1 and J usage is TRBJ2-1, with 10 positions matching TRBD2. The germline V gene has CDR1 DFQATT and CDR2 SNEGSKA (reference sequence). The CDR3 sequence is 14 residues long. V gave up 5 bases and J gave up 4 bases; unmatched junction bases: 5. The CDR3 here is CSADGTSDYNEQFF. As DNA, the CDR3 is TGCAGTGCTGACGGGACTAGCGATTACAATGAGCAGTTCTTC.

There are many counts of this clonotype. This chain links TRBV29-1 with TRBJ2-1; 8 bases are a match to TRBD1. After removal of 6 bases from V and 4 bases from J, the junction contained 8 bases not matched to a gene. The CDR3 is 14 residues long. Per the germline V gene, CDR1 is SQVTM and CDR2 is ANQGSEA. Here the CDR3 DNA reads TGCAGCGTACTTCGACAGGGGAGGTACAATGAGCAGTTCTTC. It translates to CSVLRQGRYNEQFF.

The V gene is TRBV4-2, the J gene TRBJ2-3; D might be TRBD2 (6 bases). This CDR3 is built from 19 residues. In germline, CDR1 is LGHNA, CDR2 YNFKEQ. V was cut by 1 base and J by 4 bases, with 24 bases left in between. CDR3 DNA sequence: TGTGCCAGCAGCCAAGCCTCAGGGAGGACGGGGAGCAGTGCAGATACGCAGTATTTT. The encoded protein is CASSQASGRTGSSADTQYF.

This clonotype was recorded many times. CDR3 in DNA: TGTGCCAGCATTATCCTACGTGGGGGTGCTGGCTACACCTTC. It codes for CASIILRGGAGYTF. This chain connects TRBV6-5 to TRBJ1-2, with D maybe TRBD1 (5 bases). Germline CDR1 and CDR2: MNHEY and SVGAGI. Trimming removed 7 bases at V and 7 bases at J, with 19 bases between. The CDR3 extends over 14 amino acids.

Only one count was recorded for this clonotype. V gene TRBV14 combines with J gene TRBJ2-4; D is ambiguous. Germline V gene sequence: CDR1 SGHDN, CDR2 FVKESK. The CDR3 runs 13 residues. The V end was cut by 4 bases, the J end by 9 bases, with 13 bases between. The CDR3 DNA is TGTGCCAGCAGCCGCGTCGGGCAAGGCATTCAGTACTTC. Translated, it gives CASSRVGQGIQYF. The whole variable domain, remainder taken from reference TRBV14 and TRBJ2-4, is EAGVTQFPSHSVIEKGQTVTLRCDPISGHDNLYWYRRVMGKEIKFLLHFVKESKQDESGMPNNRFLAERTGGTYSTLKVQPAELEDSGVYFCASSRVGQGIQYFGAGTRLSVL.

This clonotype was seen more than once but under ten times. J is TRBJ2-2 and V is TRBV4-2; 7 nucleotides match TRBD1. The CDR3 extends over 15 amino acids. Trimming removed 4 bases from V and 2 bases from J; junction bases left unmatched: 4. Per germline, CDR1 LGHNA and CDR2 YNFKEQ. DNA for the CDR3: TGTGCCAGCAGCCGGGGGACAGAAAACACCGGGGAGCTGTTTTTT. Translating gives CASSRGTENTGELFF.

In this sample, this clonotype turned up many times. A much bigger clone sits one base away, suggesting this may be a read error. V and J are TRBV6-1 and TRBJ2-1; TRBD1 agrees at 10 bases. Germline-derived CDR1 and CDR2 are MNHNS and SASEGT. Losses at the gene ends were 6 bases for V and 13 bases for J; bases not matched to a gene: 12. The CDR3 extends over 14 amino acids. CDR3 region: CASRRQGASGTQFF. The DNA for the CDR3 is TGTGCCAGCAGACGACAGGGGGCATCGGGGACCCAGTTCTTC.

This clonotype was found many times. V is TRBV7-3 and J is TRBJ2-7; D possibly matches TRBD1 or TRBD2 (5 bases each). This CDR3 has 18 residues. Germline assignment: CDR1 SGHTA and CDR2 FQGTGA. V gave up 2 bases and J gave up 2 bases, with 22 bases separating them. The CDR3 DNA follows: TGTGCCAGCAGCTTAGCCCCTTGGGGGAGCCTCCCTACCTACGAGCAGTACTTC. The encoded protein is CASSLAPWGSLPTYEQYF.

This chain connects TRBV6-1 to TRBJ2-5, with TRBD2 matching over 8 bases. The J call may be faulty, since TRBJ2-7 better matches the DNA end. The germline V gene has CDR1 MNHNS and CDR2 SASEGT. The CDR3 covers 13 residues. CDR3: CASSRGLEYEQYF. CDR3 in DNA: TGTGCCAGCTCCAGGGGACTAGAGTACGAGCAGTACTTC.

This clonotype is medium-sized within its sample. V gene TRBV6-5 combines with J gene TRBJ2-1; possibly TRBD2 for D (6 bases). The V end was cut by 6 bases, the J end by 6 bases, with 15 bases between. The length of the CDR3 is 14 residues. Germline CDR1 and CDR2: MNHEY and SVGAGI. The CDR3 coding sequence is TGTGCCAGCAGCCTGATGGCCGGGGGCAATGAGCAGTTCTTC. It is translated as CASSLMAGGNEQFF.

The V call is TRBV7-2, the J call TRBJ1-2; TRBD1 aligns across 7 bases. This CDR3 comprises 14 residues. The trim removed 0 bases at V and 2 bases at J, leaving 0 bases unmatched. CDR1 SGHTA and CDR2 FQGNSA come from the germline V gene. This CDR3 reads CASSLATGNYGYTF. The DNA for the CDR3 is TGTGCCAGCAGCTTAGCGACAGGGAACTATGGCTACACCTTC.

A note on this clonotype: A read error may account for a junction end that differs from germline. The rearrangement links TRBV28 to TRBJ2-3, with 7 bases that match TRBD2. This CDR3 spans 21 amino acids. The germline V gene has CDR1 MDHEN and CDR2 SYDVKM. CDR3 nucleotides: TGTGCCAGCAGTCCGGGCGGGAGAGCTGGAGCGGGGCCCTGTGCCACAGATACGCAGTACTTT. Its protein is CASSPGGRAGAGPCATDTQYF.

This clonotype was observed at least ten times. This rearrangement joins TRBV11-1 to TRBJ2-1; the D is unclear. TRBJ2-5 explains the end of the DNA better; the J call may be wrong. The CDR3 is 16 residues long. Germline CDR1 and CDR2: SGHAT and FQDESV (reference sequence). This CDR3 reads CASSLMPNPDRGTQYF. Here the CDR3 DNA reads TGTGCCAGCAGCTTAATGCCGAATCCGGACCGAGGGACCCAGTACTTC.

Many counts were recorded for this clonotype. The chain has TRBV6-1 and TRBJ2-7, with D possibly matching TRBD2 (5 bases). The CDR3 length is 13 residues. V dropped 6 bases and J dropped 3 bases, with 12 bases sitting between them. Germline CDR1 MNHNS, CDR2 SASEGT. The CDR3 DNA is TGTGCCAGCAGCCCCGGGATAAACTACGAGCAGTACTTC. Amino acid sequence: CASSPGINYEQYF.

About this clonotype itself: One junction end disagrees with the germline gene, perhaps due to a read error. This sequence joins TRBV27 and TRBJ2-4, with D tentatively TRBD1 or TRBD2 (5 bases each). From germline, CDR1 is MNHEY and CDR2 SMNVEV (reference sequence). The CDR3 runs 15 residues. CDR3 nucleotides: TGTGCCAGCAAACCGGGGCTGGGAGCTAGGTATACGCAGTACTTT. Its protein product is CASKPGLGARYTQYF.

This clonotype was seen a few times. The chain carries TRBV11-2 and TRBJ1-1; no clear D. The CDR3 length is 13 residues. V was clipped by 2 bases and J by 1 base, with 5 bases between them. Germline values: CDR1 SGHAT, CDR2 FQNNGV. The CDR3 reads CASSLWGNTEAFF. DNA for the CDR3: TGTGCCAGCAGCTTATGGGGGAACACTGAAGCTTTCTTT.

This clonotype was found many times. This chain connects TRBV6-1 to TRBJ1-5; tentative D call: TRBD1 (5 bases). Germline CDR1 MNHNS, CDR2 SASEGT. V lost 6 bases, J lost 9 bases, and 18 bases lay in between. This CDR3 is 14 amino acids long. The CDR3 DNA follows: TGTGCCAGCAGCGACGGACATCCGGGGCGGCCCCAGCATTTT. This encodes CASSDGHPGRPQHF.

V usage is TRBV10-2 and J usage is TRBJ1-1; D is uncertain. This CDR3 contains 12 residues. Germline V gene data show CDR1 as WSHSY and CDR2 as SAAADI. Trimming left V 6 bases short and J 0 bases short, with 5 bases between. The CDR3: CASRTMNTEAFF. CDR3 coding DNA: TGCGCCAGCAGAACAATGAACACTGAAGCTTTCTTT.

This clonotype was picked up a small number of times. The chain recombines TRBV10-2 with TRBJ1-3, with unresolved D. The CDR3 length is 13 residues. Trimming pared 7 bases from V and 0 bases from J, leaving 7 bases between. Germline V gene sequence: CDR1 WSHSY, CDR2 SAAADI. The CDR3 coding sequence is TGCGCCAGCAACGACCCCTCTGGAAACACCATATATTTT. Encoded protein: CASNDPSGNTIYF.